This T cell receptor (beta chain) was captured by sequencing in a study of T-cell memory formation after mild COVID-19 (dated by TCRdb to about 2021). Regarding the study in general: Most TCR sequence clusters were specific to one of the two donors. Longitudinal TCRalpha and TCRbeta repertoire sequencing tracked T-cell clones expanding and contracting after mild COVID-19 in two donors. Two young, previously healthy adult volunteers made up the cohort, one male and one female.

Remarks on this clonotype: The antigen it recognizes is unknown. No much larger clonotype is one base removed from it; base qualities were not supplied.

Points the paper makes about the study in general: SARS-CoV-2 specificity was not confirmed for the second-wave clones peaking on day 37. Some responding clones were detected in pre-infection memory, suggesting pre-existing cross-reactive memory T cells joined the SARS-CoV-2 response. Clones contracting from day 15 to 85 had balanced CD4/CD8 phenotypes, while a second wave expanding from day 15 to 37 was biased towards CD4+. Only a couple of mild cases were covered in the study, and larger cohorts including severe cases with pre-infection samples were considered necessary. Contracting CD4+ clones were located mainly in the CM and EM memory subsets, whereas CD8+ clones were found to be enriched in EMRA.

The CDR3 spans 14 residues, from the cysteine through the phenylalanine. Solely the CDR3 DNA is kept, with 42 bases framed from the first base. V sheds 1 base and J sheds 8 bases, leaving 14 bases between their ends. From the germline V gene, CDR1 is LGHNA and CDR2 is YSLEER. PBMCs were isolated by Ficoll-Paque density gradient centrifugation. The sequencing machine was an Illumina NovaSeq 6000. cDNA libraries for TCRalpha and TCRbeta were prepared by 5'RACE using constant-segment primers, with sample barcodes and unique molecular identifiers added. RNA was extracted from every sample with Trizol reagent. The libraries were amplified in two PCR steps, and the second step added a second sample barcode and Illumina TruSeq adapters. Sequencing of the libraries was done on an Illumina NovaSeq, producing 2 x 150 bp paired-end reads. In the authors' own workflow: Reads were demultiplexed and collapsed into UMI-guided consensus sequences with migec v1.2.7. Using mixcr v2.1.11, UMI consensuses were aligned to TRA and TRB V and J templates and then assembled into clonotypes. A clonotype was counted as expanded or contracted only when both edgeR and NoisET called the clonotype significant, with the noise models trained on biological replicates. For edgeR calls, a false discovery rate-adjusted p below 0.01 and a log2 fold-change threshold of 1 were applied. As an exploratory analysis of dynamics, max-normalized trajectories of the 1000 most abundant clonotypes were examined by PCA with hierarchical clustering. The CD4 or CD8 phenotype of responding clones was assigned using the separately sequenced CD4+ and CD8+ repertoires. TCRdb cleaned the public reads at Q25 with fastp, built clones with MiXCR and kept in-frame beta chains. Merged by CDR3 protein, the rows form single entries marked with the most common genes and DNA. The authors' filters were not applied to this entry. Here the sample has roughly 620,000 distinct CDR3 sequences; approximately 18% occur a single time. The top ten hold around 11% of the sample.

The chain uses TRBV4-3 and TRBJ1-2, with the D gene not clear enough to name. Sequences were obtained from PBMCs or a T cell subset sorted from them (not recorded which). The clonotype originates from an adult woman who had mild COVID-19 (a few samples of this study predate the infection). The sample titles of this study are shuffled in the database, so cell type and time point are left out; the donor was told from shared clones. CDR3 region: CASSQGSVSAGYTF. The DNA sequence is TGCGCCAGCAGCCAAGGATCGGTGTCAGCGGGCTACACCTTC.